This T cell receptor (beta chain) originates from a study of neoadjuvant anti-PD-1 for oral cavity cancer. Looking at the study overall: Around day 43, patients without progression received a fourth nivolumab dose before surgery.

The assay was immunoSEQ multiplex PCR, and TCRdb's table has in-frame clones only and misses some. The sample yields over 60,000 clones, 85% to 90% seen once. Regarding time point: after neoadjuvant nivolumab, at surgical resection. V lost 0 bases and J lost 7, with 17 bases in between. The length of the CDR3 is 16 residues. Germline CDR1 LGHNA, CDR2 YNFKEQ. The J gene is TRBJ2-3, the V gene TRBV4-2; D might be TRBD2 (6 bases). The receptor was derived from a person aged 35-79 years with oral cavity squamous cell carcinoma. The input for sequencing was PBMCs, taken after nivolumab (anti-PD-1) treatment. The CDR3 reads CASSQDPQGLKHTQYF. CDR3 nucleotides: TGTGCCAGCAGCCAAGATCCCCAGGGACTGAAGCATACGCAGTATTTT.